Listed below are T cell receptor beta chains from one sample, sequenced in a study of early T cells in non-severe SARS-CoV-2 infection. TCRdb reprocessed the 5' RACE reads with MiXCR, giving one entry per CDR3 protein. The data contain about 26,000 distinct CDR3 sequences, roughly 5% of them singletons. The specimen sequenced was whole blood. All receptors derive from an adult who was a healthcare worker with PCR-confirmed SARS-CoV-2 infection or an uninfected control (not recorded which). The CDR3 runs from the conserved cysteine through the conserved F or W. Each record gives: V gene, D gene, clone size, J gene, CDR3 DNA, CDR3 protein. A D gene is named only where the DNA matches it firmly. The size of a clone is reported for some rows only, either as once, few or many, or as a class for expanded clones.

TRBV5-1	.	many	TRBJ2-1	TGCGCCAGCAGCTTCCGAAAGGGGCAGTTCTTC	CASSFRKGQFF
TRBV30	.	many	TRBJ1-1	TGTGCCTGGAGTGTACAAGGGAACACTGAAGCTTTCTTT	CAWSVQGNTEAFF
TRBV5-1	TRBD2	few	TRBJ2-1	TGCGCCAGCAGCTCGCTAGCGGGGGTCTACAATGAGCAGTTCTTC	CASSSLAGVYNEQFF
TRBV20-1	TRBD1	few	TRBJ2-7	TGCAGTGCTAGAGGGGCAGGGGGAGCGTACGAGCAGTACTTC	CSARGAGGAYEQYF
TRBV5-6	TRBD1	.	TRBJ2-7	TGTGCCAGCAGCTTGGGAGGGGGCGCGGTTTACGAGCAGTACTTC	CASSLGGGAVYEQYF
TRBV5-4	.	many	TRBJ2-2	TGTGCCAGCGCCGTCGGGTACGGGGAGCTGTTTTTT	CASAVGYGELFF
TRBV5-6	.	many	TRBJ1-1	TGTGCCAGCAGCCCGCTGGGGACTGAAGCTTTCTTT	CASSPLGTEAFF
TRBV10-1	TRBD2	few	TRBJ2-3	TGCGCCAGCAGTGAGTCAGTTGCGGGGGGCACAGATACGCAGTATTTT	CASSESVAGGTDTQYF
TRBV27	.	.	TRBJ2-5	TGTGCCAGCAGTTTACCGAGGGAGCAAGAGACCCAGTACTTC	CASSLPREQETQYF
TRBV4-2	.	medium-sized	TRBJ1-1	TGTGCCAGCAGCCAAGTTGGGGGCGGCACTGAAGCTTTCTTT	CASSQVGGGTEAFF
TRBV29-1	.	.	TRBJ2-3	TGCAGCGTTGCCTTGCAAAGCTTCAGCACAGATACGCAGTATTTT	CSVALQSFSTDTQYF
TRBV14	.	many	TRBJ2-7	TGTGCCAGCAGCCAAGCTTTGCGGGGCGAGCAGTACTTC	CASSQALRGEQYF
TRBV12-3/TRBV12-4	TRBD1	many	TRBJ2-2	TGTGCCAGCAGCCCCACAGGGGGACCCGGGGAGCTGTTTTTT	CASSPTGGPGELFF
TRBV6-5	.	few	TRBJ2-1	TGTGCCAGTCTCCGGACGGAAGGAAACTACAATGAGCAGTTCTTC	CASLRTEGNYNEQFF
TRBV7-8	.	many	TRBJ1-2	TGTGCCAGCAGCTTAGTCGTGGCCTCTGGGGGCTACACCTTC	CASSLVVASGGYTF
TRBV6-2/TRBV6-3	.	many	TRBJ2-5	TGTGCCAGCAGTTACTCGAAGTTCAGAGAAGAGACCCAGTACTTC	CASSYSKFREETQYF
TRBV5-4	TRBD1	medium-sized	TRBJ1-1	TGTGCCAGCAACCGACAGGGGTTGAACACTGAAGCTTTCTTT	CASNRQGLNTEAFF
TRBV29-1	.	.	TRBJ2-7	TGCAGCGTCCGGACCGTCTCCTACGAGCAGTACTTC	CSVRTVSYEQYF
TRBV18	.	few	TRBJ1-5	TGTGCCAGCTCACCCTCGTCCCGCAATCAGCCCCAGCATTTT	CASSPSSRNQPQHF
TRBV7-6	TRBD2	many	TRBJ2-3	TGTGCCAGCAGCCCCCCCCTAGCGGGGGGCACAGATACGCAGTATTTT	CASSPPLAGGTDTQYF
TRBV7-6	TRBD2	many	TRBJ2-2	TGTGCCAGCAGCCAAAGGGGAGGGACCGGGGAGCTGTTTTTT	CASSQRGGTGELFF
TRBV29-1	TRBD1	many	TRBJ1-1	TGCAGCGTAAGGACAGGTGGCACTGAAGCTTTCTTT	CSVRTGGTEAFF
TRBV7-7	.	.	TRBJ2-5	TGTGCCAGCAGCCGGACGCAGGGATCGGAGACCCAGTACTTC	CASSRTQGSETQYF
TRBV20-1	TRBD1	many	TRBJ2-4	TGCAGTGGACGGGACAGGGCGACCAAAAACATTCAGTACTTC	CSGRDRATKNIQYF
TRBV20-1	.	.	TRBJ2-5	TGCAGTGCATTCAGACAGTCCCAAGAGACCCAGTACTTC	CSAFRQSQETQYF
TRBV9	.	many	TRBJ2-3	TGTGCCAGCAGCGCTAGGGGGGCTAGCACAGATACGCAGTATTTT	CASSARGASTDTQYF
TRBV20-1	TRBD1	many	TRBJ1-6	TGCAGTGCCCGGGCGCAGGGGGATTCACCCCTCCACTTT	CSARAQGDSPLHF
TRBV7-8	TRBD1	many	TRBJ2-3	TGTGCCAGCAGCTTAAAACAGGGGATAGATACGCAGTATTTT	CASSLKQGIDTQYF
TRBV20-1	.	many	TRBJ2-3	TGCAGTGCTAGAGACGGGACAACTAGCACAGATACGCAGTATTTT	CSARDGTTSTDTQYF
TRBV13	.	few	TRBJ2-7	TGTGCCAGCAGCTCCCCATTCAACGAGCAGTACTTC	CASSSPFNEQYF
TRBV6-1	.	many	TRBJ1-5	TGTGCCAGCAGTGAAGCTATAACAGTCGATGGCAATCAGCCCCAGCATTTT	CASSEAITVDGNQPQHF